This record covers a single TCR beta chain. Its matching antigen is unknown. The CDR3 has 15 residues. Germline trimming cut 5 bases from V and 6 bases from J; bases unmatched to any gene: 9. The germline V gene has CDR1 SGHTA and CDR2 FQGNSA. Each sample provided at least 5.5 micrograms of extracted total RNA. The entry originates in a study of blood T cells in healthy people across ages. Study-wide results and limits: Researchers said unsorted PBMCs prevented a conclusive naive versus antigen-experienced comparison.

A second PCR, run for about 7 to 11 cycles, used a sample-barcoded 5' primer plus a J-beta primer mix. TCRdb redid the calling of the 5' RACE reads with MiXCR, one entry per CDR3 protein. The sample yields roughly 730,000 distinct CDR3 sequences, 56% seen once. The J gene is TRBJ1-5, the V gene TRBV7-2; 8 nucleotides line up with TRBD1. The sequenced sample consisted of blood. This receptor was obtained from a man in his forties in good health. CDR3 nucleotide sequence: TGTGCCAGCAGCGCGCGGACAGGGATTGCTCAGCCCCAGCATTTT. Translating it yields CASSARTGIAQPQHF.